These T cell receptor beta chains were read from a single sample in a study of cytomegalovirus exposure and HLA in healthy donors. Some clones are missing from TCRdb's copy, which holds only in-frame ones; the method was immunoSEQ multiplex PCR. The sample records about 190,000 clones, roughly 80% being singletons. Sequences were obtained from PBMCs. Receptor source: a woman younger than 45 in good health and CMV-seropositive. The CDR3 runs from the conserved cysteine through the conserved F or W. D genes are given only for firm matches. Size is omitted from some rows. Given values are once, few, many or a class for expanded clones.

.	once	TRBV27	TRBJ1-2	TGTGCCAGCAGTCCAACGGGTCTTGACTATGGCTACACCTTC	CASSPTGLDYGYTF
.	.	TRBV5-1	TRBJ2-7	TGCGCCAGCAGCACCGGACGGGACTACGAGCAGTACTTC	CASSTGRDYEQYF
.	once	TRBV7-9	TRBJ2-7	TGTGCCAGCAGCCTATCCGGTTCCGGTGGTTACGAGCAGTACTTC	CASSLSGSGGYEQYF
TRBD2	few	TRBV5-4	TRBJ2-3	TGTGCCAGCAGCTTCCGGACTAGCGGGGTGGGAGATACGCAGTATTTT	CASSFRTSGVGDTQYF
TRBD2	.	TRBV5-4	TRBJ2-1	TGTGCCAGCAGCCCGGGACTAGCCACCTCCTACAATGAGCAGTTCTTC	CASSPGLATSYNEQFF
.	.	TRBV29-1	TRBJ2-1	TGCAGCGTGAGTGCAGACGGGACACTCCGAATTGACAATGAGCAGTTCTTC	CSVSADGTLRIDNEQFF
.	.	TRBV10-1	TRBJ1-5	TGCGCCAGCGGAGACAGAGAAACTGTGGGCAATCAGCCCCAGCATTTT	CASGDRETVGNQPQHF
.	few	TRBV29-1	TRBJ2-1	TGCAGCGTTGAAGATCCCACAGGGTCGAATGAGCAGTTCTTC	CSVEDPTGSNEQFF
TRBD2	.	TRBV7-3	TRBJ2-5	TGTGCCAGCAGCTCTGGCGCGGCGGGAGAAGAGACCCAGTACTTC	CASSSGAAGEETQYF
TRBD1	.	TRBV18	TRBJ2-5	TGTGCCAGCTCACCAGCCACAGGGGTTAGGGAGACCCAGTACTTC	CASSPATGVRETQYF
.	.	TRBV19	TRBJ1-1	TGTGCCAGTAGTAAACAGGGATCGGGTGTCACTGAAGCTTTCTTT	CASSKQGSGVTEAFF
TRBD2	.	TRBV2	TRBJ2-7	TGTGCCAGCACCTGGACTAGCGGGAGGTACGAGCAGTACTTC	CASTWTSGRYEQYF
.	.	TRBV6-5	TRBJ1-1	TGTGCCAGCAGTCCCTCCGGGAACACTGAAGCTTTCTTT	CASSPSGNTEAFF
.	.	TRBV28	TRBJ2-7	TGTGCCAGCAGGCTATTCGGTTCCGAGCAGTACTTC	CASRLFGSEQYF
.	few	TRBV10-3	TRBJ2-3	TGTGCCATCAGCTATAAGAGCACAGATACGCAGTATTTT	CAISYKSTDTQYF
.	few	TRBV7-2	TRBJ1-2	TGTGCCAGCAGCAGGAGGCCGCAGCTCCTCAACTATGGCTACACCTTC	CASSRRPQLLNYGYTF
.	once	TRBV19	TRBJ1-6	TGTGCCAGTAGTCTCTCAACAGGTCTTAATTCACCCCTCCACTTT	CASSLSTGLNSPLHF